These 29 T cell receptor beta chains originate from one sample sequenced in a study of CDR3 diversity in severe acne. TCRdb re-derived calls from the PCR reads in MiXCR, one entry per CDR3 protein. The top ten hold 12% of the sample, which has roughly 100,000 distinct CDR3 sequences, approximately 47% seen once. The sequenced sample was blood. The receptors here all came from a male donor with acne.

This clonotype was seen at least ten times. The chain joins TRBV25-1 to TRBJ2-1; D is perhaps TRBD2 (6 bases). Trimming took 4 bases from V and 8 from J, leaving 24 bases between them. The CDR3 sequence is 17 residues long. Per germline, CDR1 MGHDK and CDR2 SYGVNS. DNA for the CDR3: TGTGCCAGCAGTGCGCCGAACTTACCCGGAGGGCCCGATGAGCAGTTCTTC. Translating it yields CASSAPNLPGGPDEQFF.

V and J are TRBV7-6 and TRBJ2-3; D call uncertain. This CDR3 region has 15 residues. CDR1 and CDR2 from the germline V gene are SGHVS and FNYEAQ. V was pared by 6 bases and J by 0 bases, with 13 bases between. DNA for the CDR3: TGTGCCAGCAGTGAGCGTGGCCCCAGCACAGATACGCAGTATTTT. Its translation: CASSERGPSTDTQYF.

Turning to this clonotype: Without the conserved terminal phenylalanine or tryptophan, this CDR3 likely stems from a read error. The rearrangement uses TRBV20-1 and TRBJ2-7, with D unclear. This CDR3 has 14 residues. Germline V gene lookup returns CDR1 DFQATT and CDR2 SNEGSKA (reference sequence). With 2 bases removed from V and 1 base from J, the gap between germline ends came to 12 bases. The chain's CDR3 is CSARSKNASYEQYS. The CDR3 DNA sequence: TGCAGTGCTAGATCGAAAAACGCATCCTACGAGCAGTACTCC.

On this clonotype: The junction does not match germline at one end; this may be a read error. This chain links TRBV6-5 with TRBJ1-3; 8 bases are a match to TRBD1. Germline CDR1 and CDR2: MNHEY and SVGAGI. The CDR3 extends over 15 amino acids. This chain's CDR3 is CASSYSPDRENTIYF. CDR3 nucleotides: TGTGCCAGCAGCTACTCCCCGGACAGGGAGAACACCATATATTTT.

The DNA of the CDR3 is TGTGCCAGCAGCCAAGTCTACGGGGTGGGAACTGAAGCTTTCTTT. Protein: CASSQVYGVGTEAFF. The V call is TRBV14, the J call TRBJ1-1; D gene uncertain. The V and J ends lost 1 base and 5 bases respectively, with 14 bases between them. This CDR3 comprises 15 residues. The germline gives CDR1 SGHDN, CDR2 FVKESK. Complete variable domain (other parts from reference TRBV14 and TRBJ1-1): EAGVTQFPSHSVIEKGQTVTLRCDPISGHDNLYWYRRVMGKEIKFLLHFVKESKQDESGMPNNRFLAERTGGTYSTLKVQPAELEDSGVYFCASSQVYGVGTEAFFGQGTRLTVV.

The chain uses TRBV20-1 and TRBJ2-3, with D possibly being TRBD2 (5 bases). V dropped 6 bases and J dropped 1 base, with 11 bases sitting between them. The length of the CDR3 is 13 residues. Germline CDR1 is DFQATT and CDR2 is SNEGSKA (reference sequence). CDR3 sequence: CSARPGGTDTQYF. The CDR3 DNA reads TGCAGTGCGCGACCCGGGGGCACAGATACGCAGTATTTT.

The CDR3 DNA sequence: TGTGCCAGCAGTGAGACAGGGGGCTCAGGATCACCCCTCCACTTT. Protein product: CASSETGGSGSPLHF. V gene TRBV25-1 combines with J gene TRBJ1-6; 10 bases are shared with TRBD1. The CDR3 is 15 amino acids. The V gene's germline CDR1 is MGHDK and CDR2 SYGVNS. J gave up 10 bases and V 3 bases, and 6 bases lay outside the gene matches.

The chain uses TRBV19 and TRBJ2-1; TRBD2 aligns across 12 bases. This CDR3 contains 17 residues. With V trimmed by 3 bases and J by 8 bases, 11 bases remained unmatched. The germline V gene encodes CDR1 LNHDA and CDR2 SQIVND (reference sequence). The CDR3 DNA follows: TGTGCCAGTAGTATGGACATGACTAGCGGGAGAACCGATGAGCAGTTCTTC. Translating gives CASSMDMTSGRTDEQFF. The full variable domain, in which reference TRBV19 and TRBJ2-1 provide the parts outside the CDR3, is DGGITQSPKYLFRKEGQNVTLSCEQNLNHDAMYWYRQDPGQGLRLIYYSQIVNDFQKGDIAEGYSVSREKKESFPLTVTSAQKNPTAFYLCASSMDMTSGRTDEQFFGPGTRLTVL.

The chain carries TRBV20-1 and TRBJ2-7, with D perhaps TRBD1 (9 bases). The germline V gene encodes CDR1 DFQATT and CDR2 SNEGSKA (reference sequence). The CDR3 totals 16 residues. V was shortened by 6 bases and J by 5 bases, with 26 bases between the two germline ends. The CDR3 spells CSAGTGSGRVSHEQYF. CDR3 in DNA: TGCAGTGCAGGGACAGGGAGCGGGAGAGTGTCCCACGAGCAGTACTTC.

This clonotype was seen repeatedly, ten times or more. The chain couples TRBV5-4 to TRBJ2-5; D may be TRBD1 (6 bases). This CDR3 has 13 residues. Trimming left V 2 bases short and J 5 bases short, with 10 bases between. Germline CDR1 is SGHNT and CDR2 is YYREEE (reference sequence). CDR3 in DNA: TGTGCCAGCAGCTTACAGGGATCCGAGACCCAGTACTTC. This sequence encodes CASSLQGSETQYF. The variable domain in full, with the rest retrieved from reference TRBV5-4 and TRBJ2-5, is ETGVTQSPTHLIKTRGQQVTLRCSSQSGHNTVSWYQQALGQGPQFIFQYYREEENGRGNFPPRFSGLQFPNYSSELNVNALELDDSALYLCASSLQGSETQYFGPGTRLLVL.

In the case of this clonotype: The final CDR3 position lacks the conserved phenylalanine or tryptophan, pointing to a likely read error. This sequence joins TRBV7-9 and TRBJ2-7, with 7 bases matching TRBD1. The CDR3 totals 13 residues. The germline V gene encodes CDR1 SEHNR and CDR2 FQNEAQ (reference sequence). J lost 2 bases, V lost 5 bases, and 3 bases had no gene match. The CDR3 region has the DNA TGTGCCAGCAGCCTGGGACAGCCCTACGAGCAGTACGCC. It translates to CASSLGQPYEQYA.

The chain couples TRBV24-1 to TRBJ2-2; D call uncertain. The CDR3 has 14 amino acids. Deletions cut 1 base from V and 4 bases from J, with 6 bases between. CDR1 and CDR2 from the germline V gene are KGHDR and SFDVKD. CDR3 DNA sequence: TGTGCCACCAGTGATTTTCAGGCCACCGGGGAGCTGTTTTTT. Translating gives CATSDFQATGELFF.

In the case of this clonotype: Mismatch with germline at one junction end may stem from a read error. The chain combines TRBV24-1 with TRBJ2-1; a weak D match, TRBD2 (6 bases). Per the germline V gene, CDR1 is KGHDR and CDR2 is SFDVKD. CDR3 size: 16 residues. CDR3 loop: CASSLDRGIMGNEQFF. CDR3 in DNA: TGTGCCAGCAGTTTAGATCGCGGGATCATGGGGAATGAGCAGTTCTTC.

This chain connects TRBV2 to TRBJ1-5; the D is unclear. The germline V and J ends were trimmed by 5 bases and 6 bases, with 14 bases remaining between them. Looked up from germline, CDR1 is SNHLY and CDR2 is FYNNEI. The CDR3 length is 14 residues. The CDR3: CASSYGPGIQPQHF. The CDR3 nucleotides are TGTGCCAGCAGTTATGGCCCCGGTATTCAGCCCCAGCATTTT. Based on the CDR3 plus reference TRBV2 and TRBJ1-5, the full variable domain is EPEVTQTPSHQVTQMGQEVILRCVPISNHLYFYWYRQILGQKVEFLVSFYNNEISEKSEIFDDQFSVERPDGSNFTLKIRSTKLEDSAMYFCASSYGPGIQPQHFGDGTRLSIL.

V usage is TRBV7-6 and J usage is TRBJ1-1; no clear D. The CDR3 totals 13 residues. Germline CDR1 SGHVS, CDR2 FNYEAQ. V lost 8 bases and J 1 base, leaving 11 bases between the germline ends. This CDR3 is CASLAAGNTEAFF. As DNA, the CDR3 is TGTGCCAGCCTAGCGGCAGGGAACACTGAAGCTTTCTTT.

This chain uses TRBV10-2 with TRBJ1-5; D possibly corresponds to TRBD1 (5 bases). CDR3 length: 15 residues. CDR1 and CDR2 from the germline V gene are WSHSY and SAAADI. V shed 2 bases and J shed 14 bases, with 22 bases lying between them. CDR3 nucleotide sequence: TGCGCCAGCAGTGAGGTTCTAGCGGGAGGGGCCTACGAGCATTTT. Translating it yields CASSEVLAGGAYEHF.

Here the CDR3 reads CSAFPTAGGISYEQYF. In DNA form, the CDR3 reads TGCAGTGCCTTCCCGACAGCGGGAGGGATTTCCTACGAGCAGTACTTC. The chain employs TRBV20-1 and TRBJ2-7; TRBD2 agrees at 10 bases. From germline, CDR1 is DFQATT and CDR2 SNEGSKA (reference sequence). This CDR3 contains 16 residues. The V gene end was trimmed by 6 bases and the J gene end by 1 base; junction bases not matched to a gene: 12.

This clonotype was recorded a few times. The chain carries TRBV30 and TRBJ1-6; TRBD1 is a possible D gene (6 bases). Per germline, CDR1 GTSNPN and CDR2 SVGIG (reference sequence). This CDR3 is built from 13 residues. The germline V and J ends were trimmed by 3 bases and 5 bases, with 8 bases remaining between them. CDR3 loop: CAWRRGDNSPLHF. The CDR3 region has the DNA TGTGCCTGGAGGAGGGGGGATAATTCACCCCTCCACTTT.

This clonotype appeared a few times. The rearrangement links TRBV20-1 to TRBJ2-3; 11 bases are a match to TRBD2. Germline V gives CDR1 DFQATT, CDR2 SNEGSKA (reference sequence). CDR3 length equals 17 residues. V shed 0 bases and J 1 base; nucleotides not matched to a gene: 6. The CDR3 protein is CSARDVTSGRRTDTQYF. The CDR3 DNA sequence: TGCAGTGCTAGAGATGTAACTAGCGGGAGACGCACAGATACGCAGTATTTT.

This chain links TRBV4-3 with TRBJ2-7, with 10 nucleotides matching TRBD1. J lost 6 bases, V lost 2 bases, and 7 bases had no gene match. The CDR3 consists of 15 residues. The germline CDR1 and CDR2 sequences are LGHNA and YSLEER. The CDR3 reads CASSQIYGTGAEQYF. CDR3 sequence (DNA): TGCGCCAGCAGCCAAATATACGGGACAGGGGCCGAGCAGTACTTC.

The V and J genes are TRBV2 and TRBJ1-5; no firm D call. Germline values: CDR1 SNHLY, CDR2 FYNNEI. V gave up 5 bases and J gave up 4 bases, with 12 bases separating them. The CDR3 has 14 residues. The CDR3 DNA is TGTGCCAGCAGTCCCCGACGGAGAAATCAGCCCCAGCATTTT. It codes for CASSPRRRNQPQHF.

The genes are TRBV18 and TRBJ2-7; 9 nucleotides align to TRBD1. CDR3 size: 15 residues. Germline CDR1 is KGHSH and CDR2 is LQKENI. V trimming: 1 base; J trimming: 3 bases; junction bases outside the gene matches: 4. The CDR3 DNA sequence: TGTGCCAGCTCACCACAGGGACAGGGAGGCTACGAGCAGTACTTC. Translated, it gives CASSPQGQGGYEQYF.

The chain employs TRBV7-2 and TRBJ2-1, with D possibly called TRBD1 or TRBD2 (5 bases each). The germline gives CDR1 SGHTA, CDR2 FQGNSA. The CDR3 extends over 13 amino acids. Trimming took 1 base from V and 10 from J, leaving 11 bases between them. Here the CDR3 reads CASSLGDALEQFF. In nucleotides, the CDR3 is TGTGCCAGCAGCTTAGGGGACGCATTAGAGCAGTTCTTC.

As for this clonotype: A much larger clone differs from this one at a single base, so this may be a read error. The chain carries TRBV19 and TRBJ2-5; tentatively, D is TRBD1 or TRBD2 (5 bases each). There are 14 residues in the CDR3. Germline lookup yields CDR1 LNHDA and CDR2 SQIVND (reference sequence). In DNA form, the CDR3 reads TGTGCCAGTAGCAGCGGAACAGGCCAAGGGACCCAGTACTTC. It codes for CASSSGTGQGTQYF.

The chain uses TRBV2 and TRBJ1-3; D remains ambiguous. The CDR3 is 14 amino acids. Germline V gene data show CDR1 as SNHLY and CDR2 as FYNNEI. The V and J ends lost 6 bases and 4 bases respectively, with 13 bases between them. DNA of the CDR3: TGTGCCAGCAGACACGACGACTTCGGAAACACCATATATTTT. This sequence encodes CASRHDDFGNTIYF.

V gene TRBV25-1 combines with J gene TRBJ1-6, with D perhaps matching TRBD1 (5 bases). CDR1 and CDR2 (germline): MGHDK, SYGVNS. The CDR3 is 15 amino acids. The V end was cut by 5 bases, the J end by 7 bases, with 15 bases between. Here the CDR3 DNA reads TGTGCCAGCAGTCCCATCTGGGGGGAAAATTCACCCCTCCACTTT. This sequence encodes CASSPIWGENSPLHF. Based on the CDR3 plus reference TRBV25-1 and TRBJ1-6, the full variable domain is EADIYQTPRYLVIGTGKKITLECSQTMGHDKMYWYQQDPGMELHLIHYSYGVNSTEKGDLSSESTVSRIRTEHFPLTLESARPSHTSQYLCASSPIWGENSPLHFGNGTRLTVT.

This chain connects TRBV10-2 to TRBJ2-3; D is unresolved. V was clipped by 7 bases and J by 3 bases, with 14 bases between them. This CDR3 has 14 residues. Looked up from germline, CDR1 is WSHSY and CDR2 is SAAADI. The CDR3 region has the DNA TGCGCCAGCAACCCAGGCCGGAGAACAGATACGCAGTATTTT. This gives the protein CASNPGRRTDTQYF.

The rearrangement uses TRBV15 and TRBJ1-5; D might be TRBD1 (6 bases). Germline values: CDR1 LNHNV, CDR2 YYDKDF (reference sequence). V lost 3 bases, J lost 0 bases, and 12 bases lay in between. CDR3 length: 16 residues. This CDR3 reads CATSRVDSYSNQPQHF. The CDR3 bases are TGTGCCACCAGCAGGGTGGACAGTTATAGCAATCAGCCCCAGCATTTT.

This sequence joins TRBV25-1 and TRBJ2-1, with TRBD2 matching 11 bases. The germline CDR1 and CDR2 sequences are MGHDK and SYGVNS. The CDR3 runs to 13 residues. As DNA, the CDR3 is TGTGCGTCTAGCGGGAGGTCCTACAATGAGCAGTTCTTC. Its protein is CASSGRSYNEQFF.